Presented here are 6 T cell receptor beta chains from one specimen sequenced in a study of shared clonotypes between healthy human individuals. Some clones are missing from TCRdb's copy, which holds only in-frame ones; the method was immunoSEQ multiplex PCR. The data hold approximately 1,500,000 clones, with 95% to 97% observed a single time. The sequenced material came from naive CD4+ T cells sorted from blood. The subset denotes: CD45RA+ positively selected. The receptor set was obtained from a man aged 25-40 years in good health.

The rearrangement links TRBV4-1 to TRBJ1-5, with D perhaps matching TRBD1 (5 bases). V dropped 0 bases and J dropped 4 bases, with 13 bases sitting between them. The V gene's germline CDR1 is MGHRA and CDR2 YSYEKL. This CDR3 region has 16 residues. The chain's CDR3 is CASSQETAMFNQPQHF. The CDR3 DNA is TGCGCCAGCAGCCAAGAGACAGCCATGTTTAATCAGCCCCAGCATTTT.

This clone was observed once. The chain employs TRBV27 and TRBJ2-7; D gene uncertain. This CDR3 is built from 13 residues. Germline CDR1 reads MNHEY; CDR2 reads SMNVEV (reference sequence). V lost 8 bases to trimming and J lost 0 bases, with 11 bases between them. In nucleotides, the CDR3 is TGTGCCAGCCGGACCCGGGCCTCCTACGAGCAGTACTTC. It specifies CASRTRASYEQYF.

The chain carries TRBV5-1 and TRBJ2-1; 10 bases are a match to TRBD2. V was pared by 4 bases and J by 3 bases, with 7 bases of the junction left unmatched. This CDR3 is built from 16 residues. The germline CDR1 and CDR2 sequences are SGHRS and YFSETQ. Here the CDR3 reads CASSKPGLAIYNEQFF. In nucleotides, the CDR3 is TGCGCCAGCAGCAAACCGGGACTAGCGATCTACAATGAGCAGTTCTTC. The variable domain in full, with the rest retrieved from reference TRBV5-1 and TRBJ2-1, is KAGVTQTPRYLIKTRGQQVTLSCSPISGHRSVSWYQQTPGQGLQFLFEYFSETQRNKGNFPGRFSGRQFSNSRSEMNVSTLELGDSALYLCASSKPGLAIYNEQFFGPGTRLTVL.

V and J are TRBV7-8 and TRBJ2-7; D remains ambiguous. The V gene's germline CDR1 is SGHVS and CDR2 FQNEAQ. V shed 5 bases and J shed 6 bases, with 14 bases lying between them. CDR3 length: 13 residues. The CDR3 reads CASSPLVTGEQYF. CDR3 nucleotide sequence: TGTGCCAGCAGCCCCCTGGTCACGGGCGAGCAGTACTTC.

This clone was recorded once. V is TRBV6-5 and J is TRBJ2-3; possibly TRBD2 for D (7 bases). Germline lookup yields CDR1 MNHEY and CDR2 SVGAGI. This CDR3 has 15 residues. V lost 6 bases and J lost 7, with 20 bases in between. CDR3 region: CASRRGGRAGNTQYF. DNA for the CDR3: TGTGCCAGCAGGAGGGGGGGGAGGGCCGGTAATACGCAGTATTTT.

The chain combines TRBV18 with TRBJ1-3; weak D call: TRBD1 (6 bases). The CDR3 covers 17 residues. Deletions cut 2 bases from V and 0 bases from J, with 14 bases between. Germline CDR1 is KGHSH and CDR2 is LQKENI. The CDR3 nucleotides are TGTGCCAGCTCACCAGTAGGGACACCCCCCTCTGGAAACACCATATATTTT. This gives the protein CASSPVGTPPSGNTIYF.